This TCR beta chain derives from a study of cytomegalovirus exposure and HLA in healthy donors. Whole-study findings and limits: In a later analysis, V- and J-gene trimming of beta chains associated with a DCLRE1C missense variant, replicated independently. Excluded were some V segments that proved indistinguishable, including TRBV6-2 and TRBV6-3. According to reports, the classifier identified cytomegalovirus status with high specificity and sensitivity.

PCR involved 60 Vbeta and 13 Jbeta primers. Methods used by the authors: Among the unique TCR beta chains that a later analysis counted, 70 million to 85 million in all, about 11 million were shared. The data were produced by immunoSEQ multiplex PCR, yet TCRdb's version contains in-frame clones alone and is incomplete. V and J calls and clone size come straight from that table; D and trimming were deduced from the DNA. Of 100,000 or so clones listed, under 85% are singletons. J was trimmed by 3 bases and V by 0 bases; bases with no gene match: 3. This CDR3 is built from 15 residues. The germline CDR1 and CDR2 sequences are SGHRS and YFSETQ. Remarks on this clone: The antigen is undetermined.

This receptor was taken from a man aged 40-49 years in good health and CMV-seronegative. The chain joins TRBV5-1 to TRBJ2-1, with 7 nucleotides matching TRBD2. Material for sequencing was PBMCs. The CDR3 coding sequence is TGCGCCAGCAGCTTGGGGACGGGGGGCTACAATGAGCAGTTCTTC. This gives the protein CASSLGTGGYNEQFF.